What follows is one T cell receptor (beta chain) and its context. The antigen is undetermined. Treatment in this sample: some 20 received Ad26.COV2.S at low or high dose, single or two shots; five or six received placebo; per-sample allocation not given. Day 63 following the first vaccine or placebo injection was when the samples were taken. The record originates from a study of Ad26.COV2.S vaccination and SARS-CoV-2 variants. Findings and limits, study-wide: Researchers reported similar non-spike TCR breadth in vaccine and placebo recipients.

Germline CDR1 and CDR2: MNHEY and SVGEGT. Trimming stripped 5 bases from V and 0 bases from J, with 11 bases between. The CDR3 covers 14 residues. Repertoires were generated with immunoSEQ multiplex PCR, while TCRdb's copy carries only in-frame clones and drops some. Of hundreds of thousands of clones listed, 80% to 95% are singletons. The chain combines TRBV6-2 or TRBV6-3 with TRBJ2-7; D gene uncertain. The source is a person aged 18-60 years who received the Ad26.COV2.S COVID-19 vaccine or a placebo. The sample consisted of peripheral blood, taken in a trial of Ad26.COV2.S vaccine versus placebo. CDR3 sequence reads: CASSRGRSSYEQYF. CDR3 nucleotides: TGTGCCAGCAGTCGAGGACGGAGCTCCTACGAGCAGTACTTC.